The rows below give T cell receptor beta chains drawn from one sample of a study of control samples from healthy donors and cancer patients. Profiling relied on immunoSEQ multiplex PCR, and the TCRdb table lists in-frame clones only, not all of them. Of under 60,000 clones in the sample, 90% to 95% were seen once. The sample was blood. All receptors come from a man aged 25-45 years in good health. Each CDR3 is given with its conserved first and last residue. The D gene is left open where the match is weak.

DNA,CDR3,D,J,V
TGTGCCAGTAGCTCAACAGCGTCCTATGGCTACACCTTC,CASSSTASYGYTF,NA,TRBJ1-2,TRBV19
TGTGCCAGCAGTTTTCTGGGGCCCAACGGCGGGGAGCTGTTTTTT,CASSFLGPNGGELFF,NA,TRBJ2-2,TRBV27
TGTGCCAGCAGCCAAGATCAGGGGACAGTTGGCTACACCTTC,CASSQDQGTVGYTF,TRBD1,TRBJ1-2,TRBV3-1/TRBV3-2
TGTGCCAGCAGCTCCCGACTAGCGGGAGGGGGTGAGCAGTTCTTC,CASSSRLAGGGEQFF,TRBD2,TRBJ2-1,TRBV11-1
TGTGCCAGCAGCGCAAGCGGGGGGGTCCAAGAGACCCAGTACTTC,CASSASGGVQETQYF,TRBD2,TRBJ2-5,TRBV7-2
TGTGCCAGCAGTTACCTCCTGAGTGACTCCTACGAGCAGTACTTC,CASSYLLSDSYEQYF,NA,TRBJ2-7,TRBV6-2/TRBV6-3
TGTGCCAGTAGTATAGGTTTCTCTGGGGCCAACGTCCTGACTTTC,CASSIGFSGANVLTF,NA,TRBJ2-6,TRBV19
TGTGCCAGCAGGGAGGGCACCGGGGAGCTGTTTTTT,CASREGTGELFF,NA,TRBJ2-2,TRBV25-1
TGCGCCAGCAGCTTGAGGTGGTACACTGAAGCTTTCTTT,CASSLRWYTEAFF,NA,TRBJ1-1,TRBV5-1
TGTGCCAGCTCTTCGCTAGTGGGGGCATCTGGAAACACCATATATTTT,CASSSLVGASGNTIYF,NA,TRBJ1-3,TRBV18